A single sample gave rise to the 21 T cell receptor beta chains below, sequenced in a study of T cell responses to AZD1222 COVID-19 vaccine. Produced via immunoSEQ multiplex PCR; TCRdb's table is partial and in-frame only. The table has 100,000 to 150,000 clones, 80% to 95% seen once. This sample comprised peripheral blood, obtained on day 0 of AZD1222 vaccination. These receptors originate from an adult in good health.

CDR3 bases: TGTGCCAGCAGCCCCGTCCGGGGCAGGGGAACCTACGAGCAGTACTTC. It encodes CASSPVRGRGTYEQYF. The chain combines TRBV21-1 with TRBJ2-7; the table's TRBD1 call for D was not verified on the DNA. TRBV21-1 is deemed a pseudogene. The CDR3 is 16 residues long.

The gene calls are TRBV2 and TRBJ2-7; D gene ambiguous. The ends were cut back, 4 bases at V and 2 bases at J, with 9 bases in the middle. CDR1 and CDR2 from the germline V gene are SNHLY and FYNNEI. This CDR3 has 13 residues. CDR3 sequence: CASSVQRTYEQYF. The CDR3 bases are TGTGCCAGCAGTGTACAGAGAACCTACGAGCAGTACTTC.

The chain employs TRBV9 and TRBJ1-4, with a possible D match to TRBD1 (6 bases). Germline CDR1 and CDR2: SGDLS and YYNGEE. There are 15 residues in the CDR3. Between the trimmed V and J ends, which lost 1 base and 0 bases, there was a span of 7 bases. The CDR3 region has the DNA TGTGCCAGCAGCGTAAGGGGGGCAACTAATGAAAAACTGTTTTTT. Translated, it gives CASSVRGATNEKLFF.

V gene TRBV6-2 or TRBV6-3 combines with J gene TRBJ2-3; 12 nucleotides line up with TRBD2. The CDR3 is made up of 17 amino acids. V was clipped by 4 bases and J by 3 bases; unmatched bases: 8. The germline gives CDR1 MNHEY, CDR2 SVGEGT. CDR3 amino acids: CASSLTSGRRRTDTQYF. CDR3 nucleotide sequence: TGTGCCAGCAGTTTGACTAGCGGGAGAAGGAGAACAGATACGCAGTATTTT.

As DNA, the CDR3 is TGTGCCAGCAGCTTAGCGTTCCGCGGGATTTCCTACGAGCAGTACTTC. This translates into CASSLAFRGISYEQYF. This chain uses TRBV7-9 with TRBJ2-7; D is possibly TRBD2 (6 bases). This CDR3 region has 16 residues. The V gene lost 0 bases and the J gene lost 1 base, with 13 bases spanning the gap. Germline lookup yields CDR1 SEHNR and CDR2 FQNEAQ (reference sequence).

This clone was seen only once. The rearrangement links TRBV12-3 or TRBV12-4 to TRBJ1-1; D perhaps matches TRBD1 (5 bases). V was shortened by 5 bases and J by 6 bases, with 13 bases between the two germline ends. CDR3 size: 13 residues. The CDR3 sequence: CASSRGEFAEAFF. In DNA, the CDR3 is TGTGCCAGCAGTAGAGGGGAATTCGCTGAAGCTTTCTTT.

The chain recombines TRBV3-1 (or the pseudogene TRBV3-2) with TRBJ1-3; D is ambiguous. CDR3 length: 15 residues. Germline V gene lookup returns CDR1 LGHDT and CDR2 YNNKEL (reference sequence). Between the trimmed V and J ends, which lost 4 bases and 2 bases, there was a span of 12 bases. CDR3 coding DNA: TGTGCCAGCAGCCCTCGGACGGCTACTGGAAACACCATATATTTT. It specifies CASSPRTATGNTIYF.

For the CDR3, the DNA is TGTGCCAGCAGCCCTAGAGGGTCTAGCGGGCGAAGCTCCTACGAGCAGTACTTC. Amino acid sequence: CASSPRGSSGRSSYEQYF. This sequence joins TRBV11-2 and TRBJ2-7; 8 nucleotides match TRBD2. V trimming: 5 bases; J trimming: 0 bases; junction bases outside the gene matches: 15. Germline assignment: CDR1 SGHAT and CDR2 FQNNGV. The CDR3 contains 18 residues.

In DNA, the CDR3 is TGCGCCAGCAGTGTCAGGCCTAATGAAAAACTGTTTTTT. Amino acid sequence: CASSVRPNEKLFF. V usage is TRBV10-1 and J usage is TRBJ1-4, with D unclear. Germline V gene sequence: CDR1 WNHNN, CDR2 SYGVQD (reference sequence). The CDR3 length is 13 residues. V shed 4 bases and J shed 3 bases, with 6 bases lying between them.

The genes are TRBV19 and TRBJ2-4, with D possibly matching TRBD1 (5 bases). Looked up from germline, CDR1 is LNHDA and CDR2 is SQIVND (reference sequence). CDR3 length: 14 amino acids. The V gene lost 4 bases and the J gene lost 2 bases, with 9 bases spanning the gap. CDR3 DNA sequence: TGTGCCAGTAGTACAGGGAACCCCAAAAACATTCAGTACTTC. This translates into CASSTGNPKNIQYF.

The chain employs TRBV11-3 and TRBJ2-1; 13 nucleotides agree with TRBD2. The germline V gene encodes CDR1 SGHNT and CDR2 YENEEA. This CDR3 contains 17 residues. V dropped 5 bases and J dropped 2; count of bases not matched to a gene: 6. This CDR3 reads CASSKGLAGMPYNEQFF. In DNA, the CDR3 is TGTGCCAGCAGCAAGGGACTAGCGGGAATGCCCTACAATGAGCAGTTCTTC. The entire variable domain, with the rest obtained from reference TRBV11-3 and TRBJ2-1, is as follows: EAGVVQSPRYKIIEKKQPVAFWCNPISGHNTLYWYLQNLGQGPELLIRYENEEAVDDSQLPKDRFSAERLKGVDSTLKIQPAELGDSAVYLCASSKGLAGMPYNEQFFGPGTRLTVL.

The genes are TRBV6-2 or TRBV6-3 and TRBJ2-3, with D possibly called TRBD1 or TRBD2 (5 bases each). Germline V CDR1 and CDR2: MNHEY, SVGEGT. Trimming removed 0 bases from V and 5 bases from J, with 24 bases in between. This CDR3 is built from 19 residues. CDR3 sequence reads: CASSYSAKQFRGVEDTQYF. The CDR3 DNA sequence: TGTGCCAGCAGTTACTCTGCCAAACAGTTCCGGGGCGTGGAAGATACGCAGTATTTT.

The chain combines TRBV30 with TRBJ2-1; D gene unclear. The V end was cut by 3 bases, the J end by 8 bases, with 11 bases between. This CDR3 has 12 amino acids. CDR1 is GTSNPN, CDR2 SVGIG, per germline (reference sequence). The CDR3 loop is CAWSQRTDEQFF. The CDR3 DNA sequence: TGTGCCTGGAGCCAAAGGACGGATGAGCAGTTCTTC.

J is TRBJ1-4 and V is TRBV6-1; no reliable D call. The CDR3 is 11 residues long. The V and J ends lost 2 bases and 11 bases respectively, with 6 bases between them. Germline V gene sequence: CDR1 MNHNS, CDR2 SASEGT. The CDR3 DNA is TGTGCCAGCAGTGAAAGGTCGAAACTGTTTTTT. Encoded protein: CASSERSKLFF.

This chain connects TRBV5-1 to TRBJ2-2; 8 nucleotides align to TRBD1. Germline assignment: CDR1 SGHRS and CDR2 YFSETQ. The junction had 2 bases not matched to a gene; V was cut back by 3 bases and J by 4 bases. The CDR3 runs 14 residues. CDR3 in DNA: TGCGCCAGCAGCTCACAGGGGGGCACCGGGGAGCTGTTTTTT. Residues: CASSSQGGTGELFF.

The chain is built from TRBV7-9 and TRBJ2-1; a possible D gene is TRBD2 (5 bases). Germline assignment: CDR1 SEHNR and CDR2 FQNEAQ (reference sequence). The CDR3 totals 16 residues. The V end lost 3 bases, the J end lost 0 bases, and 12 bases lay between the germline ends. CDR3 loop: CASSFGIINSYNEQFF. CDR3 coding DNA: TGTGCCAGCAGCTTCGGGATAATCAACTCCTACAATGAGCAGTTCTTC.

The chain joins TRBV6-5 to TRBJ1-2, with D possibly being TRBD1 (5 bases). The CDR3 loop spans 13 amino acids. Germline V CDR1 and CDR2: MNHEY, SVGAGI. The V end lost 3 bases, the J end lost 7 bases, and 12 bases lay between the germline ends. For the CDR3, the DNA is TGTGCCAGCAGTTATTGGGGGGGTGGTGGCTACACCTTC. It encodes CASSYWGGGGYTF.

The chain links TRBV6-6 to TRBJ1-2; no firm D call. The ends were cut back, 7 bases at V and 4 bases at J, with 16 bases in the middle. Germline CDR1 reads MNHNY; CDR2 reads SVGAGI (reference sequence). CDR3 length equals 14 residues. CDR3 loop: CASTITDGVYGYTF. The CDR3 nucleotides read TGTGCCAGCACCATCACGGACGGAGTCTATGGCTACACCTTC.

This chain joins TRBV7-9 and TRBJ1-3; 8 nucleotides match TRBD1. The ends lost 2 bases at V and 5 bases at J; junction bases unmatched: 8. CDR3 length: 16 residues. Germline V CDR1 and CDR2: SEHNR, FQNEAQ (reference sequence). CDR3 in amino acids: CASSLIPRTGRNTIYF. In DNA form, the CDR3 reads TGTGCCAGCAGCTTAATTCCCCGGACAGGGAGAAACACCATATATTTT.

The chain couples TRBV9 to TRBJ2-3; 7 bases line up with TRBD2. The CDR3 totals 16 residues. With 0 bases clipped from V and 1 base from J, the junction kept 5 bases outside the gene matches. Germline values: CDR1 SGDLS, CDR2 YYNGEE. CDR3 DNA sequence: TGTGCCAGCAGCGTAGAAGGCGGGAGAGGCACAGATACGCAGTATTTT. Encoded protein: CASSVEGGRGTDTQYF.

J is TRBJ1-2 and V is TRBV5-4; no firm D call. The CDR3 spans 14 residues. The germline V gene encodes CDR1 SGHNT and CDR2 YYREEE (reference sequence). Trimming left V 3 bases short and J 8 bases short, with 17 bases between. Here the CDR3 DNA reads TGTGCCAGCAGCTCGGACGGCTCTCTGGGGGGCTACACCTTC. This sequence encodes CASSSDGSLGGYTF. The variable domain in full, with the rest retrieved from reference TRBV5-4 and TRBJ1-2, is ETGVTQSPTHLIKTRGQQVTLRCSSQSGHNTVSWYQQALGQGPQFIFQYYREEENGRGNFPPRFSGLQFPNYSSELNVNALELDDSALYLCASSSDGSLGGYTFGSGTRLTVV.